This passage covers 30 T cell receptor beta chains from one sample sequenced in a study of shared clonotypes between healthy human individuals. Data came from immunoSEQ multiplex PCR; TCRdb stores just in-frame clones and leaves some out. The sample has 650,000 to 700,000 clones, less than 95% seen once; the top ten hold 34%. Sequencing was done on a sample of memory CD8+ T cells from PBMCs. As to subset: CD45RO+ cells pooled with CCR7-negative TemRA cells. The receptors originated from a young man in good health. Some clones in this sample may be carry-over from other donors' samples.

The J gene is TRBJ2-7, the V gene TRBV28; TRBD1 aligns across 11 bases. The J segment lost 6 bases and the V segment lost 3 bases, leaving 4 bases of the junction unmatched. This CDR3 spans 14 amino acids. The germline CDR1 and CDR2 sequences are MDHEN and SYDVKM. DNA of the CDR3: TGTGCCAGCAGTTTGCGAGGGACAGGGGGCGAGCAGTACTTC. It is translated as CASSLRGTGGEQYF.

The J gene is TRBJ2-7, the V gene TRBV4-2; D is unresolved. Germline values: CDR1 LGHNA, CDR2 YNFKEQ. The CDR3 consists of 15 residues. The V end lost 3 bases, the J end lost 2 bases, and 14 bases lay between the germline ends. The CDR3 loop is CASSHQDVAPYEQYF. For the CDR3, the DNA is TGTGCCAGCAGCCACCAGGATGTAGCCCCCTACGAGCAGTACTTC.

J is TRBJ2-1 and V is TRBV5-6, with 7 bases fitting TRBD2. V was clipped by 2 bases and J by 5 bases; unmatched bases: 4. CDR1 and CDR2 (germline): SGHDT, YYEEEE. This CDR3 is built from 14 residues. CDR3 loop: CASSFPSGDNEQFF. For the CDR3, the DNA is TGTGCCAGCAGCTTTCCTAGCGGAGACAATGAGCAGTTCTTC.

This clone was seen only once. The chain recombines TRBV7-2 with TRBJ2-3, with 7 positions matching TRBD2. The germline V gene encodes CDR1 SGHTA and CDR2 FQGNSA. The CDR3 runs 15 residues. V trimming: 5 bases; J trimming: 2 bases; junction bases outside the gene matches: 7. The CDR3: CASSRTRLNTDTQYF. CDR3 bases: TGTGCCAGCAGCCGGACTAGACTTAACACAGATACGCAGTATTTT.

The genes are TRBV6-1 and TRBJ2-7; TRBD1 agrees at 7 bases. Germline-derived CDR1 and CDR2 are MNHNS and SASEGT. The CDR3 totals 17 residues. V gave up 1 base and J gave up 1 base; unmatched junction bases: 10. For the CDR3, the DNA is TGTGCCAGCAGTGAAGACGGATGGACAGGCTCTTCCTACGAGCAGTACTTC. It codes for CASSEDGWTGSSYEQYF.

The genes are TRBV7-6 and TRBJ2-2; D gene uncertain. Trimming stripped 7 bases from V and 0 bases from J, with 21 bases between. CDR1 is SGHVS and CDR2 is FNYEAQ in the germline V gene. CDR3 size: 18 residues. CDR3 region: CASKSSGALFANTGELFF. CDR3 bases: TGTGCCAGCAAATCCAGTGGAGCTCTGTTCGCGAACACCGGGGAGCTGTTTTTT.

In DNA form, the CDR3 reads TGTGCCAGCAGTACCACAGCTGATAGCAATCAGCCCCAGCATTTT. This sequence encodes CASSTTADSNQPQHF. V usage is TRBV25-1 and J usage is TRBJ1-5; D gene uncertain. With 5 bases removed from V and 0 bases from J, the gap between germline ends came to 11 bases. Germline-derived CDR1 and CDR2 are MGHDK and SYGVNS. The CDR3 sequence is 15 residues long.

The V call is TRBV7-9, the J call TRBJ1-2, with D possibly matching TRBD1 (5 bases). Germline loops: CDR1 SEHNR, CDR2 FQNEAQ (reference sequence). V was pared by 4 bases and J by 8 bases, with 17 bases between. The CDR3 consists of 14 residues. CDR3 bases: TGTGCCAGCAGCTCCCTAACACCGAGGGGCGGCTACACCTTC. It specifies CASSSLTPRGGYTF.

J is TRBJ1-2 and V is TRBV4-3; 7 nucleotides agree with TRBD1. Germline loops: CDR1 LGHNA, CDR2 YSLEER. The CDR3 runs to 16 residues. Unmatched junction bases numbered 8, after V lost 0 bases and J lost 4 bases. CDR3 sequence: CASSQEKFAGGYGYTF. As DNA, the CDR3 is TGCGCCAGCAGCCAAGAAAAATTCGCAGGGGGCTATGGCTACACCTTC.

The rearrangement links TRBV9 to TRBJ2-3; 11 bases agree with TRBD2. V lost 3 bases and J lost 4; bases outside the gene matches: 13. Germline V lookup: CDR1 SGDLS, CDR2 YYNGEE. CDR3 length: 18 amino acids. In DNA form, the CDR3 reads TGTGCCAGCAGCGCCCCCCGTCCCGGGACTAGCGGCTCAGATACGCAGTATTTT. This gives the protein CASSAPRPGTSGSDTQYF.

The chain is built from TRBV27 and TRBJ2-7, with D perhaps TRBD1 or TRBD2 (6 bases each). CDR3 length equals 14 residues. V lost 4 bases and J lost 4, with 14 bases in between. CDR1 and CDR2 (germline): MNHEY, SMNVEV (reference sequence). For the CDR3, the DNA is TGTGCCAGCAGTTCCCTCCGGGGGCGGTACGAGCAGTACTTC. Its translation is CASSSLRGRYEQYF.

This rearrangement joins TRBV28 to TRBJ1-5, with D possibly being TRBD1 (5 bases). The CDR3 length is 15 residues. Germline CDR1 is MDHEN and CDR2 is SYDVKM. Trimming removed 1 base at V and 2 bases at J, with 9 bases between. CDR3 bases: TGTGCCAGCAGTTTATCCGGGGGTGGCAATCAGCCCCAGCATTTT. Its protein product is CASSLSGGGNQPQHF.

This chain uses TRBV10-3 with TRBJ1-3; possible D gene TRBD1, 5 bases. Germline V lookup: CDR1 ENHRY, CDR2 SYGVKD. V lost 3 bases to trimming and J lost 3 bases, with 12 bases between them. The CDR3 is made up of 15 amino acids. This chain's CDR3 is CAISEVQVLGNTIYF. CDR3 nucleotides: TGTGCCATCAGTGAAGTACAGGTCCTTGGAAACACCATATATTTT.

The chain uses TRBV5-1 and TRBJ2-7; 11 bases are shared with TRBD2. The germline V gene has CDR1 SGHRS and CDR2 YFSETQ. This CDR3 has 16 amino acids. Trimming removed 2 bases from V and 3 bases from J; junction bases left unmatched: 7. The CDR3 sequence is CASSFSGRAADYEQYF. DNA of the CDR3: TGCGCCAGCAGCTTTAGCGGGAGGGCCGCGGACTACGAGCAGTACTTC.

This rearrangement joins TRBV12-5 to TRBJ2-2; 10 nucleotides align to TRBD2. The CDR3 covers 16 residues. Germline loops: CDR1 LGHNT, CDR2 FRNRAP. V lost 1 base to trimming and J lost 1 base; unmatched junction nucleotides: 0. The CDR3 here is CASGLGTSGNTGELFF. The CDR3 DNA reads as TGTGCTAGTGGTTTGGGGACTAGCGGGAACACCGGGGAGCTGTTTTTT. Full variable domain (missing parts from reference TRBV12-5 and TRBJ2-2): DARVTQTPRHKVTEMGQEVTMRCQPILGHNTVFWYRQTMMQGLELLAYFRNRAPLDDSGMPKDRFSAEMPDATLATLKIQPSEPRDSAVYFCASGLGTSGNTGELFFGEGSRLTVL.

The rearrangement links TRBV7-8 to TRBJ1-4, with no clear D. This CDR3 is 14 amino acids long. Between the trimmed V and J ends, which lost 4 bases and 6 bases, there was a span of 12 bases. Germline lookup yields CDR1 SGHVS and CDR2 FQNEAQ. The CDR3 bases are TGTGCCAGCAGCTCCATCCGAGGGTATGAAAAACTGTTTTTT. It specifies CASSSIRGYEKLFF.

This sequence joins TRBV28 and TRBJ1-2, with 11 bases fitting TRBD1. The CDR3 length is 15 residues. Germline trimming cut 5 bases from V and 8 bases from J; bases unmatched to any gene: 10. Germline V CDR1 and CDR2: MDHEN, SYDVKM. The CDR3 protein is CASSPGQGVSEGYTF. The CDR3, as DNA: TGTGCCAGCAGTCCGGGACAGGGGGTATCGGAAGGCTACACCTTC.

Worth noting for this clone: The sample holds other DNA sequences that translate to the same CDR3. The CDR3 bases are TGTGCCAGCAGTTCCACGGGGGGGAGCAATCAGCCCCAGCATTTT. Encoded protein: CASSSTGGSNQPQHF. This rearrangement joins TRBV28 to TRBJ1-5, with TRBD1 as a possible D gene (5 bases). The CDR3 totals 15 residues. Germline-derived CDR1 and CDR2 are MDHEN and SYDVKM. The germline V and J ends were trimmed by 4 bases and 1 base, with 11 bases remaining between them.

The CDR3 DNA sequence: TGTGCCAGTAGTCCCAATTCCCCGTTCGGCGAGCAGTACTTC. Residues: CASSPNSPFGEQYF. This rearrangement joins TRBV19 to TRBJ2-7, with D unclear. The CDR3 runs to 14 residues. CDR1 LNHDA and CDR2 SQIVND come from the germline V gene (reference sequence). The V and J ends lost 5 bases and 6 bases respectively, with 17 bases between them.

This clone has only one observation. V and J are TRBV28 and TRBJ1-5; D is unresolved. Germline loops: CDR1 MDHEN, CDR2 SYDVKM. The CDR3 length is 11 residues. V was trimmed by 7 bases and J by 3 bases, leaving 4 bases between them. For the CDR3, the DNA is TGTGCCAGCACCAACAATCAGCCCCAGCATTTT. It translates to CASTNNQPQHF. The full variable domain, in which reference TRBV28 and TRBJ1-5 provide the parts outside the CDR3, is DVKVTQSSRYLVKRTGEKVFLECVQDMDHENMFWYRQDPGLGLRLIYFSYDVKMKEKGDIPEGYSVSREKKERFSLILESASTNQTSMYLCASTNNQPQHFGDGTRLSIL.

The chain joins TRBV7-8 to TRBJ2-7; 9 nucleotides line up with TRBD2. The CDR3 consists of 15 residues. V lost 1 base, J lost 4 bases, and 5 bases stayed unmatched. Germline V gene lookup returns CDR1 SGHVS and CDR2 FQNEAQ. CDR3 loop: CASSLGRGRAYEQYF. The DNA for the CDR3 is TGTGCCAGCAGCTTAGGTCGCGGGAGGGCATACGAGCAGTACTTC.

This sequence joins TRBV6-5 and TRBJ1-1; TRBD1 might be the D (5 bases). CDR3 length: 15 amino acids. V shed 6 bases and J shed 1 base, with 15 bases lying between them. CDR1 and CDR2 (germline): MNHEY, SVGAGI. DNA of the CDR3: TGTGCCAGCAGACCTTACAGGACTGGGAACACTGAAGCTTTCTTT. This gives the protein CASRPYRTGNTEAFF.

The chain has TRBV7-9 and TRBJ2-2; 8 bases are a match to TRBD2. Germline V lookup: CDR1 SEHNR, CDR2 FQNEAQ (reference sequence). This CDR3 is built from 16 residues. V trimming: 1 base; J trimming: 6 bases; junction bases outside the gene matches: 7. The CDR3 spells CASSLGSSGSAGELFF. CDR3 nucleotides: TGTGCCAGCAGCTTAGGGTCGAGCGGGAGCGCCGGGGAGCTGTTTTTT.

The V and J genes are TRBV29-1 and TRBJ1-5; no firm D call. V was trimmed by 1 base and J by 2 bases, leaving 6 bases between them. The CDR3 consists of 13 residues. Germline V lookup: CDR1 SQVTM, CDR2 ANQGSEA. The CDR3 region is CSVEGIGNQPQHF. Here the CDR3 DNA reads TGCAGCGTTGAAGGGATTGGCAATCAGCCCCAGCATTTT.

The chain is built from TRBV11-3 and TRBJ2-2; tentative D call: TRBD2 (5 bases). The CDR3 sequence is 17 residues long. Looked up from germline, CDR1 is SGHNT and CDR2 is YENEEA. V was shortened by 7 bases and J by 1 base, with 19 bases between the two germline ends. The CDR3 sequence: CASTETIEGLNTGELFF. In DNA, the CDR3 is TGTGCCAGCACCGAAACCATCGAGGGATTGAACACCGGGGAGCTGTTTTTT.

The rearrangement uses TRBV27 and TRBJ2-7, with no clear D. Germline V gene data show CDR1 as MNHEY and CDR2 as SMNVEV (reference sequence). With 10 bases removed from V and 2 bases from J, the gap between germline ends came to 21 bases. This CDR3 contains 15 residues. Here the CDR3 DNA reads TGTGCCACCCTATCATCGCGCGGAACCCCCTACGAGCAGTACTTC. It specifies CATLSSRGTPYEQYF.

V gene TRBV5-5 combines with J gene TRBJ2-7; the D is unclear. V shed 0 bases and J shed 4 bases, with 8 bases lying between them. In germline, CDR1 is SGHKS, CDR2 YYEKEE (reference sequence). The CDR3 loop spans 13 amino acids. The CDR3 loop reads CASSLAQLYEQYF. CDR3 DNA sequence: TGTGCCAGCAGCTTGGCGCAGCTTTACGAGCAGTACTTC.

In its sample, this clone was seen a few times. The CDR3 DNA sequence: TGTGCCAGCAGTTTATGGTTGGAGGGGGGTCGCAATGAGCAGTTCTTC. Translated: CASSLWLEGGRNEQFF. V gene TRBV27 combines with J gene TRBJ2-1, with D perhaps being TRBD1 or TRBD2 (6 bases each). The CDR3 contains 16 residues. Germline assignment: CDR1 MNHEY and CDR2 SMNVEV (reference sequence). Trimming removed 1 base at V and 6 bases at J, with 16 bases between.

The gene calls are TRBV5-1 and TRBJ1-3; 8 bases are shared with TRBD1. Germline CDR1 SGHRS, CDR2 YFSETQ. With 0 bases clipped from V and 4 bases from J, the junction kept 3 bases outside the gene matches. The CDR3 is 15 residues long. In nucleotides, the CDR3 is TGCGCCAGCAGCTTGGCACAGGGGGGCGGAAACACCATATATTTT. Translated, it gives CASSLAQGGGNTIYF.

The genes are TRBV7-2 and TRBJ1-1; 7 bases line up with TRBD1. Germline CDR1 SGHTA, CDR2 FQGNSA. The CDR3 has 16 amino acids. The J segment lost 0 bases and the V segment lost 5 bases, leaving 9 bases of the junction unmatched. CDR3 region: CASSPRGPGLNTEAFF. CDR3 nucleotide sequence: TGTGCCAGCAGCCCTAGGGGGCCGGGATTGAACACTGAAGCTTTCTTT.